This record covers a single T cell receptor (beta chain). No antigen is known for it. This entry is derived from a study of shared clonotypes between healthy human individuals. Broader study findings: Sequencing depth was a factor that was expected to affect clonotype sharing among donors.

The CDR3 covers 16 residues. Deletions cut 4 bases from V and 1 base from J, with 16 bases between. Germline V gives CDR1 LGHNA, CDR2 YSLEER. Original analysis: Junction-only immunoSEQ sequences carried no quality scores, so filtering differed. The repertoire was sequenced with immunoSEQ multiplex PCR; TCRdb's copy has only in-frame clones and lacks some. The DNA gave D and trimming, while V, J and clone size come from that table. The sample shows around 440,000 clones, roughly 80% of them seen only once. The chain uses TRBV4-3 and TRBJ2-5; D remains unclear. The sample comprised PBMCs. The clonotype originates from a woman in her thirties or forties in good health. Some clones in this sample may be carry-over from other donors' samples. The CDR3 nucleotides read TGCGCCAGCAGCCCCGCCGTAGCAGATGTCCAAGAGACCCAGTACTTC. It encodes CASSPAVADVQETQYF.